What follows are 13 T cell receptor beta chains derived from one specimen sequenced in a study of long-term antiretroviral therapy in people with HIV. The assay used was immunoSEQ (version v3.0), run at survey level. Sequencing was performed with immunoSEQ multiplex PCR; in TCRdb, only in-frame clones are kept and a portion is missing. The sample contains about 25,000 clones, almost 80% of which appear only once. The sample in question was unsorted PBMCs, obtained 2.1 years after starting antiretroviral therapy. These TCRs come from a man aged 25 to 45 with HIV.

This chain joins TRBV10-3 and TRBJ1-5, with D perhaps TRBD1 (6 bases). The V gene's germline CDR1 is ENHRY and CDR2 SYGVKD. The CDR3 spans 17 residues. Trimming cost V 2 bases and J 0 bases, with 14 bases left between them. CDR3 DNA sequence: TGTGCCATCAGTGAGGGGGGCGCCGGGTATAGCAATCAGCCCCAGCATTTT. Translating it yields CAISEGGAGYSNQPQHF.

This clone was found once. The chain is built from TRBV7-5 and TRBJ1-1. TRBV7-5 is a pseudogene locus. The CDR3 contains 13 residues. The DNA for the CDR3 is TGTGTCAGAAGCCCCCCCTCGAACACTGAAGCTTTCTTT. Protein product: CVRSPPSNTEAFF.

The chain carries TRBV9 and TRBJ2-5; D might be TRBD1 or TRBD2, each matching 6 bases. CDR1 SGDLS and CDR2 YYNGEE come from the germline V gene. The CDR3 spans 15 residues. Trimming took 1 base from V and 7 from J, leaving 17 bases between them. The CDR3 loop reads CASSVMGGPLRTQYF. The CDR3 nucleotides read TGTGCCAGCAGCGTAATGGGGGGCCCCCTCCGGACCCAGTACTTC. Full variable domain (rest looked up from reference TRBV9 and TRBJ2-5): DSGVTQTPKHLITATGQRVTLRCSPRSGDLSVYWYQQSLDQGLQFLIQYYNGEERAKGNILERFSAQQFPDLHSELNLSSLELGDSALYFCASSVMGGPLRTQYFGPGTRLLVL.

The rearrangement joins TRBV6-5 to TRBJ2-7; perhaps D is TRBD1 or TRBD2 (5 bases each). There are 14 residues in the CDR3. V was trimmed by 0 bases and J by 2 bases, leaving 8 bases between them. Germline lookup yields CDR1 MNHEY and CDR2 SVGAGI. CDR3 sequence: CASSYSGETYEQYF. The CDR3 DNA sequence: TGTGCCAGCAGTTACTCGGGGGAAACCTACGAGCAGTACTTC.

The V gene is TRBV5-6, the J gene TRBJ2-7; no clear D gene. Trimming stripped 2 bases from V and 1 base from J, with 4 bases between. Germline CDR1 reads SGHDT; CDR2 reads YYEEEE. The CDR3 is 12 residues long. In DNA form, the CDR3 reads TGTGCCAGCAGCTTCGAGTCCTACGAGCAGTACTTC. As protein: CASSFESYEQYF.

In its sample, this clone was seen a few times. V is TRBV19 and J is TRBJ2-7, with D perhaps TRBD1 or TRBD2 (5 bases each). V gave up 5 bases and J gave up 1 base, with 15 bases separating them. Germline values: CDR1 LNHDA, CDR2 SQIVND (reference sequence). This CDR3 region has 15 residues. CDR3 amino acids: CASSGVEGLSYEQYF. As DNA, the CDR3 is TGTGCCAGTAGTGGCGTAGAGGGGCTTTCCTACGAGCAGTACTTC.

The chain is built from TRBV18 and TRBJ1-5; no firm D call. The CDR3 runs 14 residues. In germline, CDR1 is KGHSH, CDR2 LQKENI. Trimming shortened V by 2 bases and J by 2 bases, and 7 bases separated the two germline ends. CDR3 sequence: CASSPIEGNQPQHF. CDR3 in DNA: TGTGCCAGCTCACCAATTGAGGGCAATCAGCCCCAGCATTTT.

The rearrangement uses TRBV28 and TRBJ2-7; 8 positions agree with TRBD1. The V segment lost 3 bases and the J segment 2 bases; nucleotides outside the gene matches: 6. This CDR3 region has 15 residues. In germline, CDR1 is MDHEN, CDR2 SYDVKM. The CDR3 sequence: CASSFRVRGPYEQYF. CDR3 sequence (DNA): TGTGCCAGCAGTTTTAGAGTCAGGGGGCCCTACGAGCAGTACTTC.

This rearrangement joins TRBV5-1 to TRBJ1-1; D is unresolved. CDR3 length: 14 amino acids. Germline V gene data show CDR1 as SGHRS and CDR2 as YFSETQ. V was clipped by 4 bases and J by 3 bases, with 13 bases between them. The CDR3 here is CASSAFNQDTEAFF. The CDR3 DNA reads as TGCGCCAGCAGCGCATTCAACCAGGACACTGAAGCTTTCTTT.

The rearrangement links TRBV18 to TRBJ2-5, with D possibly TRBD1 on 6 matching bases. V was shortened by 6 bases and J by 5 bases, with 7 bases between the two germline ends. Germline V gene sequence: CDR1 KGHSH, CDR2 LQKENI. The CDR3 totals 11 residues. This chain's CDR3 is CASSQGETQYF. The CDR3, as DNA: TGTGCCAGCTCGCAGGGGGAGACCCAGTACTTC.

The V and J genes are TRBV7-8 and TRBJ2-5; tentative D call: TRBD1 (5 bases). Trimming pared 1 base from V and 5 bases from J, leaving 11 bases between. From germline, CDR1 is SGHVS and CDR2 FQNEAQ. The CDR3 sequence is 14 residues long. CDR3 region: CASSLVGQGETQYF. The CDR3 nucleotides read TGTGCCAGCAGCTTAGTTGGGCAGGGTGAGACCCAGTACTTC.

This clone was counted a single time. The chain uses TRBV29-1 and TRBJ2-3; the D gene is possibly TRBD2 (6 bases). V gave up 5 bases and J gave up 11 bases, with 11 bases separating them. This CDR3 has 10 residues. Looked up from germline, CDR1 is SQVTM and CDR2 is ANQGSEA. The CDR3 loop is CSVSLGGQYF. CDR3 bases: TGCAGCGTTTCCCTGGGGGGGCAGTATTTT.

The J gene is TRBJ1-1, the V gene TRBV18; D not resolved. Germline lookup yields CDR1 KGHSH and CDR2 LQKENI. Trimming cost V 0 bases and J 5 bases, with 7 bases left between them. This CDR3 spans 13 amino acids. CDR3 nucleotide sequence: TGTGCCAGCTCACCACCGTTACGGACTGAAGCTTTCTTT. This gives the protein CASSPPLRTEAFF.